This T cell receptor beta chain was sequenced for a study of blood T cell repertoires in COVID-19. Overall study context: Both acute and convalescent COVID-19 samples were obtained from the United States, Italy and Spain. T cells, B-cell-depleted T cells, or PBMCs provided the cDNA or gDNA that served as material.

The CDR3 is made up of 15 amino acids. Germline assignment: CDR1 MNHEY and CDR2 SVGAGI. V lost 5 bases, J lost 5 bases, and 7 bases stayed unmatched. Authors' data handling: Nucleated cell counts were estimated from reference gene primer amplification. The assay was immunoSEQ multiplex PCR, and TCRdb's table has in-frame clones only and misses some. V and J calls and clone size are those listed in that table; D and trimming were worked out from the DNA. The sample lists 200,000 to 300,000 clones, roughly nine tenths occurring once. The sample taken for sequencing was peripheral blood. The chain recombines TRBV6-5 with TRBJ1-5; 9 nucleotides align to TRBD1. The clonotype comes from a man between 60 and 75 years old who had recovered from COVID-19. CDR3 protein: CASSPRRTGDQPQHF. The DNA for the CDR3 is TGTGCCAGCAGTCCCCGGAGGACAGGGGATCAGCCCCAGCATTTT.